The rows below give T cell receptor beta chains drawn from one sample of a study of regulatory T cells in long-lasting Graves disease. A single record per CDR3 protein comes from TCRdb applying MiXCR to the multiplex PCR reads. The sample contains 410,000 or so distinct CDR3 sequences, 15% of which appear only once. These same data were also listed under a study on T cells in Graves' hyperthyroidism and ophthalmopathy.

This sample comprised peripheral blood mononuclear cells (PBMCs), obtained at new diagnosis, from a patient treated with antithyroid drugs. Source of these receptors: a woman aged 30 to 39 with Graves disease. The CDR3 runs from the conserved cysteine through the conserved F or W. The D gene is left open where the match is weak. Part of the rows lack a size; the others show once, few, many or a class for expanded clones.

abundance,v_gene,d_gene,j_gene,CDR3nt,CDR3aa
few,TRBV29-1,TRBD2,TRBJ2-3,TGCAGCGTTGTGGGGGGGGGCACAGATACGCAGTATTTT,CSVVGGGTDTQYF
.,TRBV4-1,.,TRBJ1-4,TGCGCCAGCAGCCAAGATTGGGCAGGCGAAAAACTGTTTTTT,CASSQDWAGEKLFF
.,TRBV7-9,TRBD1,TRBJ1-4,TGTGCCAGCAGCTACCGGGACAGGGGCACTAATGAAAAACTGTTTTTT,CASSYRDRGTNEKLFF
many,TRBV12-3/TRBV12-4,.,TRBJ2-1,TGTGCCAGCAGTTTGGACACTCACAATGAGCAGTTCTTC,CASSLDTHNEQFF
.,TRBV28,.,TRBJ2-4,TGTGCCAGCAGTTTAGGTTCCAGACGACAGGCGGATATAGCCAAAAACATTCAGTACTTC,CASSLGSRRQADIAKNIQYF
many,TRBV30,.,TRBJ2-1,TGTGCGATGGACTCGGGTGAGCAGTTCTTC,CAMDSGEQFF
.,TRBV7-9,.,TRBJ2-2,TGTGCCAGCAGTCCGAGACAGGCGGCCACCGGGGAGCTGTTTTTT,CASSPRQAATGELFF
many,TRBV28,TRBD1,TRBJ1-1,TGTGCCAGCAGTGACAGGGGCCGTCCCACTGAAGCTTTCTTT,CASSDRGRPTEAFF
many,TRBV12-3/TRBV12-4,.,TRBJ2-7,TGTGCCAGCAGAAGGGGACCGGTGTCGGGGCAGTACTTC,CASRRGPVSGQYF
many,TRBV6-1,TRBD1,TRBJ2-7,TGTGCCAGCAGGGGTCCGGGACAGGGTAACGAGCAGTACTTC,CASRGPGQGNEQYF
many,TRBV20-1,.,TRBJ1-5,TGCAGTGCATACAGGGTGGGGGTCTCCAATCAGCCCCAGCATTTT,CSAYRVGVSNQPQHF
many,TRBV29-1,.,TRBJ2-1,TGCAGCGTTATAAGTTCTTGGGATGAGCAGTTCTTC,CSVISSWDEQFF
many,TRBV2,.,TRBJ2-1,TGTGCCAGCAGTGGTACGAGGACGAATGAGCAGTTCTTC,CASSGTRTNEQFF
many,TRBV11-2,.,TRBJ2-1,TGTGCCAGCAGCTTAGACCAGATATACAATGAGCAGTTCTTC,CASSLDQIYNEQFF
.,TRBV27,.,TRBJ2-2,TGTGCCACACGGGAGTTTGCCACCGGGGAGCTGTTTTTT,CATREFATGELFF
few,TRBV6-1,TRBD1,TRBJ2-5,TGTGCCAGCAGTCGGACAGGGACCGAGACCCAGTACTTC,CASSRTGTETQYF
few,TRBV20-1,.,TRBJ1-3,TGCAGTGCTAGAGATGAGGGGTTCGGGTATGGAAACACCATATATTTT,CSARDEGFGYGNTIYF
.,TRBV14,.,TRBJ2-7,TGTGCCAGCAGCTGGAGGGGGTTCTTCTCCGAGCAGTACTTC,CASSWRGFFSEQYF
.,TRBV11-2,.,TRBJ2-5,TGTGCCAGCAGCCCCCCCCGCGGGACCCAGTACTTC,CASSPPRGTQYF
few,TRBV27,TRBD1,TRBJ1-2,TGTGCCAGCAGAGCAGGGGGCTTTTATGGCTACACCTTC,CASRAGGFYGYTF
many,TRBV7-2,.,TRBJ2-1,TGTGCCAGCACCCTAAGAGGGGTTCAAGAAATCAATGAGCAGTTCTTC,CASTLRGVQEINEQFF
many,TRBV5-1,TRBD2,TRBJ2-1,TGCGCCAGCAGCTTGGGGGGGACTAGCGTCTACAATGAGCAGTTCTTC,CASSLGGTSVYNEQFF